What follows are 15 T cell receptor beta chains derived from one specimen sequenced in a study of shared clonotypes between healthy human individuals. Sequencing used immunoSEQ multiplex PCR; TCRdb keeps in-frame clones, though not all of them. This sample has roughly 1,100,000 clones; 60% to 80% occur once, and the top ten carry roughly 1.5%. The material sequenced was memory CD4+ T cells sorted from blood. Described subset: CD45RA-negative fraction. These receptors all come from a man younger than 35 in good health.

The V call is TRBV30, the J call TRBJ2-7, with 7 positions matching TRBD2. This CDR3 contains 12 residues. V shed 4 bases and J 4 bases; nucleotides not matched to a gene: 4. Germline V gene sequence: CDR1 GTSNPN, CDR2 SVGIG (reference sequence). CDR3 sequence reads: CAWNAGVYEQYF. The CDR3 region has the DNA TGTGCCTGGAACGCGGGGGTGTACGAGCAGTACTTC.

In this sample, this clone turned up many times. J is TRBJ2-5 and V is TRBV5-1; D is possibly TRBD1 (6 bases). CDR3 length equals 18 residues. V dropped 4 bases and J dropped 5 bases, with 27 bases sitting between them. The germline CDR1 and CDR2 sequences are SGHRS and YFSETQ. The CDR3: CASSVGTSARVVEETQYF. The CDR3 DNA is TGCGCCAGCAGCGTAGGGACATCGGCCAGGGTGGTAGAGGAGACCCAGTACTTC.

Concerning this clone: The sample contains more than one DNA sequence encoding this CDR3. The chain carries TRBV2 and TRBJ2-7; D perhaps matches TRBD1 (5 bases). Per the germline V gene, CDR1 is SNHLY and CDR2 is FYNNEI. The V end lost 7 bases, the J end lost 4 bases, and 17 bases lay between the germline ends. The CDR3 sequence is 14 residues long. The DNA for the CDR3 is TGTGCCAGCAAAGACAGCCTTTTAGGGTACGAGCAGTACTTC. This sequence encodes CASKDSLLGYEQYF. The full variable domain, in which reference TRBV2 and TRBJ2-7 provide the parts outside the CDR3, is EPEVTQTPSHQVTQMGQEVILRCVPISNHLYFYWYRQILGQKVEFLVSFYNNEISEKSEIFDDQFSVERPDGSNFTLKIRSTKLEDSAMYFCASKDSLLGYEQYFGPGTRLTVT.

The chain uses TRBV7-2 and TRBJ2-3; TRBD2 matches at 8 bases. The CDR3 has 16 residues. Germline loops: CDR1 SGHTA, CDR2 FQGNSA. The junction had 6 bases not matched to a gene; V was cut back by 4 bases and J by 0 bases. The CDR3 sequence is CASSSLAGTSTDTQYF. The CDR3 nucleotides are TGTGCCAGCAGCTCCCTAGCGGGTACCAGCACAGATACGCAGTATTTT.

This clone was detected a few times. The V call is TRBV30, the J call TRBJ1-2; TRBD1 might be the D (5 bases). V was trimmed by 0 bases and J by 1 base, leaving 6 bases between them. This CDR3 contains 13 residues. CDR1 and CDR2 from the germline V gene are GTSNPN and SVGIG (reference sequence). CDR3 amino acids: CAWSVQVNYGYTF. The CDR3 DNA sequence: TGTGCCTGGAGTGTACAGGTTAACTATGGCTACACCTTC. The full variable domain, with the rest looked up from reference TRBV30 and TRBJ1-2, is SQTIHQWPATLVQPVGSPLSLECTVEGTSNPNLYWYRQAAGRGLQLLFYSVGIGQISSEVPQNLSASRPQDRQFILSSKKLLLSDSGFYLCAWSVQVNYGYTFGSGTRLTVV.

The rearrangement joins TRBV21-1 to TRBJ2-7. TRBV21-1 counts as a pseudogene. The CDR3 is 13 residues long. CDR3: CASTDRQTYEQYF. The CDR3 region has the DNA TGTGCCAGCACCGACCGGCAGACCTACGAGCAGTACTTC.

V usage is TRBV7-2 and J usage is TRBJ1-2; D gene uncertain. The germline gives CDR1 SGHTA, CDR2 FQGNSA. The CDR3 sequence is 14 residues long. The ends were cut back, 7 bases at V and 4 bases at J, with 16 bases in the middle. CDR3 region: CASTPLWASYGYTF. The CDR3 bases are TGTGCCAGCACCCCCTTGTGGGCTTCCTATGGCTACACCTTC.

The chain carries TRBV28 and TRBJ2-3; 9 nucleotides align to TRBD2. J gave up 5 bases and V 7 bases, and 16 bases lay outside the gene matches. Germline loops: CDR1 MDHEN, CDR2 SYDVKM. The CDR3 is 17 amino acids. The DNA of the CDR3 is TGTGCCAGCAATAATCCGGGACTAGCCTTCAGCGGAGATACGCAGTATTTT. It codes for CASNNPGLAFSGDTQYF.

The gene calls are TRBV18 and TRBJ2-6; 9 bases line up with TRBD1. V was clipped by 3 bases and J by 4 bases; unmatched bases: 4. This CDR3 is built from 16 residues. The germline V gene has CDR1 KGHSH and CDR2 LQKENI. The CDR3 loop is CASSPTGGAGANVLTF. The CDR3 bases are TGTGCCAGCTCACCGACAGGGGGAGCGGGGGCCAACGTCCTGACTTTC.

The chain uses TRBV4-1 and TRBJ2-6; a weak D match, TRBD1 (5 bases). Trimming pared 0 bases from V and 0 bases from J, leaving 9 bases between. Germline V gives CDR1 MGHRA, CDR2 YSYEKL. There are 17 residues in the CDR3. The CDR3 is CASSQDQGTSGANVLTF. DNA of the CDR3: TGCGCCAGCAGCCAAGATCAGGGAACCTCTGGGGCCAACGTCCTGACTTTC.

This chain links TRBV9 with TRBJ2-3, with 9 bases aligning to TRBD2. The length of the CDR3 is 15 residues. CDR1 is SGDLS and CDR2 is YYNGEE in the germline V gene. V trimming: 0 bases; J trimming: 4 bases; junction bases outside the gene matches: 3. The CDR3 is CASSVVAGVPDTQYF. Here the CDR3 DNA reads TGTGCCAGCAGCGTAGTAGCGGGAGTTCCAGATACGCAGTATTTT. Full variable domain (remainder filled in from reference TRBV9 and TRBJ2-3): DSGVTQTPKHLITATGQRVTLRCSPRSGDLSVYWYQQSLDQGLQFLIQYYNGEERAKGNILERFSAQQFPDLHSELNLSSLELGDSALYFCASSVVAGVPDTQYFGPGTRLTVL.

This clone was recorded only once. This chain links TRBV29-1 with TRBJ2-2; 8 bases map to TRBD1. Germline CDR1 and CDR2: SQVTM and ANQGSEA. This CDR3 has 12 residues. DNA of the CDR3: TGCAGTGCGGGACAGGCCACCGGGGAGCTGTTTTTT. Amino acids: CSAGQATGELFF.

As for this clone: Other DNA variants within this sample encode the same CDR3. The chain employs TRBV9 and TRBJ2-5, with TRBD2 matching 13 bases. The CDR3 has 15 residues. Germline V gene sequence: CDR1 SGDLS, CDR2 YYNGEE. Losses at the gene ends were 2 bases for V and 5 bases for J; bases not matched to a gene: 3. The chain's CDR3 is CASSVTSGRGETQYF. As DNA, the CDR3 is TGTGCCAGCAGCGTCACTAGCGGGAGGGGGGAGACCCAGTACTTC.

The V call is TRBV5-5, the J call TRBJ1-3; 8 bases line up with TRBD1. The CDR3 totals 19 residues. The junction had 17 bases not matched to a gene; V was cut back by 4 bases and J by 2 bases. Germline CDR1 SGHKS, CDR2 YYEKEE (reference sequence). In nucleotides, the CDR3 is TGTGCCAGCAGCCGTGGGGCACAGGGGGATTTCACAGCTGGAAACACCATATATTTT. It yields the protein CASSRGAQGDFTAGNTIYF. The variable domain in full, completed from reference TRBV5-5 and TRBJ1-3, reads DAGVTQSPTHLIKTRGQQVTLRCSPISGHKSVSWYQQVLGQGPQFIFQYYEKEERGRGNFPDRFSARQFPNYSSELNVNALLLGDSALYLCASSRGAQGDFTAGNTIYFGEGSWLTVV.

This chain uses TRBV6-6 with TRBJ2-7; TRBD2 might be the D (5 bases). In germline, CDR1 is MNHNY, CDR2 SVGAGI (reference sequence). This CDR3 contains 15 residues. The V gene lost 4 bases and the J gene lost 3 bases, with 16 bases spanning the gap. The DNA for the CDR3 is TGTGCCAGCAGTTCCCTGAGGGCAACCTACTACGAGCAGTACTTC. This encodes CASSSLRATYYEQYF.